This TCR beta chain came from a study of T cells in Graves' hyperthyroidism and ophthalmopathy. Study-level background: Peripheral blood was secured at the point of initial diagnosis, before any treatment.

This clonotype was recorded at least ten times. The CDR3 sequence is 12 residues long. V shed 8 bases and J shed 4 bases, with 9 bases lying between them. Per the germline V gene, CDR1 is LGHDT and CDR2 is YNNKEL (reference sequence). RNA transcripts yielded amplified TCR beta CDR3 regions. During a first-round RT-PCR of the TCR CDR3, the HTBI primer set was used. TCRdb used MiXCR to reprocess the multiplex PCR reads, holding one entry per CDR3 protein. The sample carries approximately 400,000 distinct CDR3 sequences, approximately 15% recorded once. This sequence joins TRBV3-1 and TRBJ1-3; D is undetermined. Sequencing was done on a sample of blood. The clonotype comes from a woman under 30 with Graves' hyperthyroidism. The CDR3 region is CASGEQGNTIYF. In DNA, the CDR3 is TGTGCCAGCGGTGAACAAGGAAACACCATATATTTT.